The clone carrying this T cell receptor (beta chain) was detected a few times. What it binds is unknown. These data originate in a study of T-cell memory formation after mild COVID-19. Findings and caveats of the study: Clones contracting across day 15 to 85 had a balanced CD4/CD8 profile; later expanding clones leaned CD4+.

With 3 bases clipped from V and 7 bases from J, the junction kept 5 bases outside the gene matches. The CDR3 runs to 14 residues. Looked up from germline, CDR1 is SGHRS and CDR2 is YFSETQ. Each CDR3 protein gets one entry after TCRdb re-called the 5' RACE reads with MiXCR. The data show hundreds of thousands of distinct CDR3 sequences, about 17% seen once. The origin of this receptor is a man younger than 35 who had mild COVID-19 (a few samples of this study predate the infection). Cell type and time point are not known. The sequenced sample consisted of PBMCs or a T cell subset sorted from them (not recorded which). The V and J genes are TRBV5-1 and TRBJ2-5, with 11 bases fitting TRBD1. The CDR3 reads CASSSDRGLGTQYF. CDR3 DNA: TGCGCCAGCAGCTCGGACAGGGGGCTAGGGACCCAGTACTTC.